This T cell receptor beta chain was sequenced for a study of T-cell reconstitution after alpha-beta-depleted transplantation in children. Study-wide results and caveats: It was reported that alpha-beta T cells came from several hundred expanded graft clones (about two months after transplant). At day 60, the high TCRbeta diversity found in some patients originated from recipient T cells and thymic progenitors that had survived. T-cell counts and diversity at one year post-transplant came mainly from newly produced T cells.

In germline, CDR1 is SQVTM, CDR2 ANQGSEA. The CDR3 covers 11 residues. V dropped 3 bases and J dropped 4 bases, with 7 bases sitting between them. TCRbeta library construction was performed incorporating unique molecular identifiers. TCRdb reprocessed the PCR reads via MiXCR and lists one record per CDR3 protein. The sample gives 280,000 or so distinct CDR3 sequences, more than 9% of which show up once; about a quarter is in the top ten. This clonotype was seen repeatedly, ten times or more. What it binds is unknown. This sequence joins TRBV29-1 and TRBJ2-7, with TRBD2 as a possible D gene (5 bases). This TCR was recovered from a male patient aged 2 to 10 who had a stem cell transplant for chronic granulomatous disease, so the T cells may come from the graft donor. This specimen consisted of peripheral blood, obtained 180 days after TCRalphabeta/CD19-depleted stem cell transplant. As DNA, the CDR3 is TGCAGCGTTGATGCGGGTTACGAGCAGTACTTC. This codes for CSVDAGYEQYF.